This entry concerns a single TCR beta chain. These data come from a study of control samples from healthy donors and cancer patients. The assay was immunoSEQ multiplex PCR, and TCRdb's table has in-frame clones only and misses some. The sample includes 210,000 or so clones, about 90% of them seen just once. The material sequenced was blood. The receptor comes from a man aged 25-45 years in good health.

DNA for the CDR3: TGCGCCAGCAGCTCAGGGGGCCCCCTGAACACTGAAGCTTTCTTT. Translated, it gives CASSSGGPLNTEAFF. V is TRBV5-1 and J is TRBJ1-1, with 8 bases that match TRBD1. Looked up from germline, CDR1 is SGHRS and CDR2 is YFSETQ. V shed 3 bases, J shed 0 bases, and the junction held 4 bases outside the gene matches. The CDR3 consists of 15 residues.